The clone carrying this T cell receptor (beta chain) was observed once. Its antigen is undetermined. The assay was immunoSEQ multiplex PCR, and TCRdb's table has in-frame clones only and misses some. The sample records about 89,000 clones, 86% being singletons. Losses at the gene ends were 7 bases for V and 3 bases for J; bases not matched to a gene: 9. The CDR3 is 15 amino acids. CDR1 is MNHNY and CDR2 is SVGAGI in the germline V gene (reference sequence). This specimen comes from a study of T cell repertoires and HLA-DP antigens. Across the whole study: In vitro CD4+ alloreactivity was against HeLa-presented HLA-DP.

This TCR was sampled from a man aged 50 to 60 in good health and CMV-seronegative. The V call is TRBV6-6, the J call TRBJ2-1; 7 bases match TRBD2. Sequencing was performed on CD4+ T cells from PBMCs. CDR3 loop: CASIGGGDSYNEQFF. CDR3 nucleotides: TGTGCCAGCATCGGGGGAGGGGATAGCTACAATGAGCAGTTCTTC.